Listed below are T cell receptor beta chains from one sample, sequenced in a study of blood T cell repertoires in COVID-19. Repertoires were generated with immunoSEQ multiplex PCR, while TCRdb's copy carries only in-frame clones and drops some. Of 250,000 to 350,000 clones detected, roughly 90% appear once; the ten largest clones hold 1.7%. Source material: PBMCs or T cells enriched from blood (not recorded which). Every receptor here comes from a woman aged 18-35 years with acute COVID-19. Both conserved end residues are trimmed from each CDR3.

v_call cdr3_aa
TRBV21-1 ASSKALGQSYEQY
TRBV6-1 ASSEELATIFKNIQY
TRBV18 ASSPLGLAGGRNNEQF
TRBV27 ASSPGLAEPYEQY
TRBV2 ASTKTVLAGNTGELF
TRBV7-2 ASSLMGEVNYGYT
TRBV10-2 ASQTSGSSSEQF
TRBV10-3 AISESYRGEAF
TRBV11-2 ASSLQGYTEAF
TRBV7-8 ASSFVGLSGARTSTDTQY
TRBV5-5 ASSFQGKGTEAF
TRBV6-2/TRBV6-3 ASSLQTLTASTDTQY
TRBV7-2 ASSFAAGGTDTQY
TRBV4-1 ASSHQGADTGELF
TRBV30 AWSVGTGGYNEQF
TRBV11-2 ASTPGGLPGHEQF
TRBV4-3 ASSRGLNTGELF
TRBV29-1 SVESPAWADTSTDTQY
TRBV19 ASSIDQREWYNEQF
TRBV7-8 ASSNQAGVVQY
TRBV5-1 ASGEGPGTYNEQF
TRBV7-8 ASSLRRTGISEKLF
TRBV7-8 ASSLRVRGGNTEAF
TRBV24-1 ATSDQQRGQY